This T cell receptor (beta chain) was sequenced for a study of blood T cell repertoires in COVID-19. TCRdb's table, derived via immunoSEQ multiplex PCR, lists solely in-frame clones and lacks some. The sample has approximately 250,000 clones; around 84% are singletons. The CDR3 contains 14 residues. V shed 7 bases and J shed 2 bases, with 12 bases lying between them. CDR1 is SNHLY and CDR2 is FYNNEI in the germline V gene. This chain links TRBV2 with TRBJ1-3; D is unclear. The sequenced material came from peripheral blood. The sequence came from a man in his 60s with acute or convalescent COVID-19. CDR3 in amino acids: CASTRGNPGNTIYF. Here the CDR3 DNA reads TGTGCCAGCACACGCGGGAATCCTGGAAACACCATATATTTT.